Below are 5 T cell receptor beta chains sequenced from a single sample in a study of T cells in Graves' hyperthyroidism and ophthalmopathy (dated by TCRdb to about 2019). The library relied on multiplex PCR. The sample was run on an Illumina HiSeq 2000. TCR beta CDR3 regions were amplified from RNA transcripts. The TCR CDR3 was subjected to a first round of RT-PCR using the HTBI primer set and the Qiagen OneStep RT-PCR kit. The public sequencing data were trimmed at Q25 with fastp and processed into clonotypes with MiXCR by TCRdb, which kept only in-frame beta chains. Entries that share a CDR3 protein sequence are merged under the most common genes and DNA. For this sample the table gives around 380,000 distinct CDR3 sequences, of which about 13% were detected only once. Clones ranked in the top ten supply about a fifth of the sample. Source material: blood. These receptors were collected from a man aged 25-45 years with Graves' hyperthyroidism that later progressed to Graves' ophthalmopathy.

This clonotype was detected only once. The chain carries TRBV5-1 and TRBJ2-3, with TRBD2 matching over 9 bases. J lost 5 bases, V lost 0 bases, and 7 bases had no gene match. This CDR3 is built from 16 residues. CDR1 is SGHRS and CDR2 is YFSETQ in the germline V gene. The CDR3 spells CASSLVGGGALDTQYF. As DNA, the CDR3 is TGCGCCAGCAGCTTGGTGGGCGGGGGGGCCTTAGATACGCAGTATTTT. Full variable domain (remainder filled in from reference TRBV5-1 and TRBJ2-3): KAGVTQTPRYLIKTRGQQVTLSCSPISGHRSVSWYQQTPGQGLQFLFEYFSETQRNKGNFPGRFSGRQFSNSRSEMNVSTLELGDSALYLCASSLVGGGALDTQYFGPGTRLTVL.

V and J are TRBV7-2 and TRBJ2-7; D gene uncertain. Germline-derived CDR1 and CDR2 are SGHTA and FQGNSA. V was trimmed by 0 bases and J by 0 bases, leaving 9 bases between them. The CDR3 is 15 amino acids. CDR3 sequence: CASSLAVLSSYEQYF. CDR3 bases: TGTGCCAGCAGCTTAGCGGTTCTAAGCTCCTACGAGCAGTACTTC.

A note on this clonotype: A much more abundant neighbour one base away suggests this may be a read error. The chain employs TRBV6-1 and TRBJ1-2; possible D gene TRBD1, 5 bases. Germline V gene sequence: CDR1 MNHNS, CDR2 SASEGT. The CDR3 is made up of 16 amino acids. CDR3 nucleotides: TGTGCCAGCAGGCTCCTACGGATGGGGGGTCTCTATAGCTACACCTTC. Amino acid sequence: CASRLLRMGGLYSYTF.

This clonotype showed up many times. The chain links TRBV20-1 to TRBJ2-7; D may match TRBD1 or TRBD2 (5 bases each). The CDR3 totals 15 residues. The germline V and J ends were trimmed by 5 bases and 2 bases, with 19 bases remaining between them. Germline CDR1 DFQATT, CDR2 SNEGSKA (reference sequence). The CDR3 coding sequence is TGCAGTGCTGAACCGGGCCGGGGACGGACCTACGAGCAGTACTTC. Its protein product is CSAEPGRGRTYEQYF.

This clonotype occurred a few times. The chain joins TRBV19 to TRBJ2-3; D perhaps matches TRBD1 (5 bases). The CDR3 loop spans 16 amino acids. The V gene lost 10 bases and the J gene lost 2 bases, with 22 bases spanning the gap. CDR1 is LNHDA, CDR2 SQIVND, per germline (reference sequence). CDR3 sequence reads: CATSPGWGQPTDTQYF. The DNA for the CDR3 is TGTGCCACCTCTCCTGGGTGGGGCCAGCCCACAGATACGCAGTATTTT.